This is a list of T cell receptor beta chains from one sample in a study of cytomegalovirus exposure and HLA in healthy donors. Produced via immunoSEQ multiplex PCR; TCRdb's table is partial and in-frame only. The table has a few hundred thousand clones, approximately 91% seen once; the top ten hold approximately 0.9%. The material sequenced was PBMCs. The source is a man aged 25 to 40 in good health and CMV-seronegative. Both conserved end residues are part of each CDR3. A D gene is named only where the DNA matches it firmly.

TRBV5-1,TRBJ1-4,-,TGCGCCAGCAGCTTGGCCCCCAGGGAAAAACTGTTTTTT,CASSLAPREKLFF
TRBV18,TRBJ2-7,-,TGTGCCAGCTCACCAGATTTGGTACAGTTCTACGAGCAGTACTTC,CASSPDLVQFYEQYF
TRBV4-1,TRBJ1-1,-,TGCGCCAGCAGCCAAGTGACGGGAATGAACACTGAAGCTTTCTTT,CASSQVTGMNTEAFF
TRBV7-8,TRBJ2-5,TRBD2,TGTGCCAGCAGCCTTTGGACTAGTAGGGAAGAGACCCAGTACTTC,CASSLWTSREETQYF
TRBV11-2,TRBJ2-3,TRBD2,TGTGCCAGCAGCCTCCGGGGGGGCGGCACAGATACGCAGTATTTT,CASSLRGGGTDTQYF
TRBV9,TRBJ2-3,-,TGTGCCAGCAGCGCCGGCCAGGGGTCGTACACGCAGTATTTT,CASSAGQGSYTQYF
TRBV5-1,TRBJ1-1,-,TGCGCCAGCAGCTTGGCCTTTTATGAGAAGTACACTGAAGCTTTCTTT,CASSLAFYEKYTEAFF
TRBV11-2,TRBJ2-5,TRBD2,TGTGCCAGCAGCTTAGAATGGTCTAGCGGGGTTGGGACCCAGTACTTC,CASSLEWSSGVGTQYF
TRBV5-1,TRBJ1-3,TRBD1,TGCGCCAGCAGCTTGGCCGGGACAGGCTCCTCTGGAAACACCATATATTTT,CASSLAGTGSSGNTIYF
TRBV2,TRBJ2-1,TRBD2,TGTGCCAGCAGTATAGGACTAGCGGGGGGCCCCTACAATGAGCAGTTCTTC,CASSIGLAGGPYNEQFF
TRBV19,TRBJ2-5,-,TGTGCCAGTAGCCCCCTGGGGCAGGAGACCCAGTACTTC,CASSPLGQETQYF
TRBV10-2,TRBJ2-7,TRBD1,TGCGCCAGCAACGCGGGACAGGGAATCCGCGAGCAGTACTTC,CASNAGQGIREQYF
TRBV19,TRBJ2-7,TRBD1,TGTGCCAGTAGTATAGAGGGGACAGATTTCTACGAGCAGTACTTC,CASSIEGTDFYEQYF